The entry below describes one TCR beta chain. Its specificity is unknown. The entry originates in a study of cytomegalovirus exposure and HLA in healthy donors. Study background: Unique TCRs numbering about 85 million, obtained from HLA-typed donors, made up an early data release. General study results and limits: According to the study, roughly 160 TCR beta chains were cytomegalovirus-associated. The study had only CMV serostatus as immune exposure information.

Germline lookup yields CDR1 SGHRS and CDR2 YFSETQ. The V gene end was trimmed by 0 bases and the J gene end by 4 bases; junction bases not matched to a gene: 4. This CDR3 contains 16 residues. The PCR contained 60 Vbeta and 13 Jbeta primers. The assay was immunoSEQ multiplex PCR, and TCRdb's table has in-frame clones only and misses some. Of hundreds of thousands of clones in the sample, under 80% are singletons; the top ten hold 1.8%. The sequenced sample was PBMCs. This rearrangement joins TRBV5-1 to TRBJ2-3; 11 nucleotides align to TRBD2. The sequence derives from a woman younger than 45 in good health and CMV-seronegative. The CDR3 reads CASSLEPSGGPDTQYF. CDR3 nucleotides: TGCGCCAGCAGCTTGGAGCCTAGCGGGGGGCCAGATACGCAGTATTTT.